Each of the 20 T cell receptor beta chains below was sequenced from the same sample in a study of healthy donors' naive CD4 and CD8 T cells. A linear amplification protocol produced the TCR libraries from 500 ng of total RNA. One entry per CDR3 protein results from TCRdb running MiXCR on the reads. This sample has roughly 200,000 distinct CDR3 sequences, with 65% to 75% found just once. Source material: naive CD4+ and CD8+ T cells sorted from blood, pooled from several donors. Receptors were obtained from a pool of human donors in good health; the sample pools cells from several healthy donors.

The gene calls are TRBV7-8 and TRBJ1-3; 9 nucleotides match TRBD1. V lost 6 bases, J lost 4 bases, and 16 bases stayed unmatched. Germline V gives CDR1 SGHVS, CDR2 FQNEAQ. The CDR3 runs 18 residues. For the CDR3, the DNA is TGTGCCAGCAGTTTCCGGGACAGGGCTTCCGCCCTAGGAAACACCATATATTTT. Its translation is CASSFRDRASALGNTIYF.

This sequence joins TRBV27 and TRBJ1-2; D is possibly TRBD1 (5 bases). This CDR3 comprises 15 residues. Germline CDR1 and CDR2: MNHEY and SMNVEV (reference sequence). V lost 2 bases and J lost 4, with 14 bases in between. CDR3 sequence: CASSLGPAGTYGYTF. The CDR3 coding sequence is TGTGCCAGCAGTTTAGGACCCGCAGGGACCTATGGCTACACCTTC.

The rearrangement uses TRBV20-1 and TRBJ1-5; a weak D match, TRBD1 (5 bases). Per germline, CDR1 DFQATT and CDR2 SNEGSKA (reference sequence). The V gene lost 1 base and the J gene lost 3 bases, with 19 bases spanning the gap. This CDR3 spans 17 amino acids. The DNA of the CDR3 is TGCAGTGCTAGAGTCCCGGGACGCCGATCGGACAATCAGCCCCAGCATTTT. Protein: CSARVPGRRSDNQPQHF.

V and J are TRBV6-5 and TRBJ2-1; D is undetermined. There are 13 residues in the CDR3. CDR1 is MNHEY, CDR2 SVGAGI, per germline. V lost 2 bases and J 6 bases, leaving 8 bases between the germline ends. The CDR3 sequence is CASSYGLTNEQFF. CDR3 sequence (DNA): TGTGCCAGCAGTTACGGATTAACCAATGAGCAGTTCTTC.

The chain uses TRBV29-1 and TRBJ2-2; 8 nucleotides agree with TRBD1. From germline, CDR1 is SQVTM and CDR2 ANQGSEA. The V segment lost 7 bases and the J segment 5 bases; nucleotides outside the gene matches: 6. The CDR3 loop spans 13 amino acids. Here the CDR3 reads CSAGDRPTGELFF. As DNA, the CDR3 is TGCAGCGCCGGGGACAGGCCGACCGGGGAGCTGTTTTTT.

This clonotype has just a few counts. This chain uses TRBV29-1 with TRBJ2-1, with 8 bases that match TRBD1. V dropped 3 bases and J dropped 7; count of bases not matched to a gene: 14. The germline V gene has CDR1 SQVTM and CDR2 ANQGSEA. This CDR3 spans 16 amino acids. This CDR3 reads CSVESPAGGLGNEQFF. The CDR3, as DNA: TGCAGCGTTGAGAGTCCAGCAGGGGGCTTAGGAAATGAGCAGTTCTTC.

This sequence joins TRBV4-3 and TRBJ2-7; weak D call: TRBD1 (5 bases). The CDR3 length is 13 residues. V lost 1 base and J 8 bases, leaving 12 bases between the germline ends. Germline V CDR1 and CDR2: LGHNA, YSLEER. CDR3 sequence reads: CASSQVGVSQQYF. For the CDR3, the DNA is TGCGCCAGCAGCCAAGTAGGGGTATCACAGCAGTACTTC.

The chain uses TRBV29-1 and TRBJ2-5, with a possible D match to TRBD1 (5 bases). Trimming removed 5 bases from V and 5 bases from J, with 12 bases in between. Looked up from germline, CDR1 is SQVTM and CDR2 is ANQGSEA. There are 12 residues in the CDR3. CDR3 region: CSVSQADETQYF. The CDR3 DNA is TGCAGCGTTTCACAGGCCGACGAGACCCAGTACTTC.

CDR3 sequence reads: CASSPGTTAFHEQFF. CDR3 DNA sequence: TGTGCCAGCAGCCCCGGGACTACGGCTTTTCATGAGCAGTTCTTC. The rearrangement uses TRBV11-2 and TRBJ2-1, with 7 bases aligning to TRBD2. The germline V gene encodes CDR1 SGHAT and CDR2 FQNNGV. Losses at the gene ends were 5 bases for V and 8 bases for J; bases not matched to a gene: 12. The CDR3 is made up of 15 amino acids.

About this clonotype: One end of the junction varies from germline; a read error may be responsible. This chain joins TRBV20-1 and TRBJ1-2, with D perhaps TRBD1 (6 bases). Germline lookup yields CDR1 DFQATT and CDR2 SNEGSKA (reference sequence). CDR3 length: 15 residues. The CDR3 DNA reads TGCAGTGCTGGAGATAGCCAGGGGCTCTACTATGGCTACACCTTC. This translates into CSAGDSQGLYYGYTF.

The CDR3 region has the DNA TGTGCCAGCAGAGAAGATAGCAATCAGCCCCAGCATTTT. Translating it yields CASREDSNQPQHF. This chain links TRBV12-3 or TRBV12-4 with TRBJ1-5; D ambiguous. Trimming shortened V by 6 bases and J by 0 bases, and 6 bases separated the two germline ends. The CDR3 runs 13 residues.

This clonotype was observed a single time. The V and J genes are TRBV19 and TRBJ2-1; 9 bases align to TRBD2. Germline V CDR1 and CDR2: LNHDA, SQIVND (reference sequence). The length of the CDR3 is 16 residues. The junction had 9 bases not matched to a gene; V was cut back by 2 bases and J by 7 bases. CDR3 sequence (DNA): TGTGCCAGTAGTATACCTAGTAGCGGGAGTAGAAATGAGCAGTTCTTC. Translating it yields CASSIPSSGSRNEQFF.

The J gene is TRBJ2-1, the V gene TRBV6-2 or TRBV6-3; a possible D gene is TRBD2 (5 bases). Germline values: CDR1 MNHEY, CDR2 SVGEGT. The CDR3 spans 15 residues. The V gene lost 2 bases and the J gene lost 0 bases, with 8 bases spanning the gap. The CDR3 DNA sequence: TGTGCCAGCAGTTACATTAGCGACTCCTACAATGAGCAGTTCTTC. It encodes CASSYISDSYNEQFF.

The chain joins TRBV29-1 to TRBJ1-2, with 7 nucleotides matching TRBD1. Per the germline V gene, CDR1 is SQVTM and CDR2 is ANQGSEA. The CDR3 consists of 13 residues. V gave up 7 bases and J gave up 4 bases; unmatched junction bases: 9. The CDR3 here is CSAETGNAYGYTF. In DNA, the CDR3 is TGCAGCGCTGAGACAGGGAATGCCTATGGCTACACCTTC.

The chain couples TRBV27 to TRBJ2-7; 10 bases line up with TRBD2. The CDR3 sequence is 17 residues long. Trimming removed 5 bases from V and 0 bases from J; junction bases left unmatched: 10. Per the germline V gene, CDR1 is MNHEY and CDR2 is SMNVEV (reference sequence). The CDR3 DNA reads as TGTGCCAGCAGTCCTCTCTCGGCTAGCGGGAGCTCCTACGAGCAGTACTTC. Its translation is CASSPLSASGSSYEQYF.

The count of this clonotype is one. The V gene is TRBV19, the J gene TRBJ2-3, with D tentatively TRBD1 (6 bases). Looked up from germline, CDR1 is LNHDA and CDR2 is SQIVND (reference sequence). The CDR3 is 15 residues long. V dropped 5 bases and J dropped 4 bases, with 16 bases sitting between them. CDR3 bases: TGTGCCAGTAGTTATGGGGGCAGATCGGCAGATACGCAGTATTTT. Translated: CASSYGGRSADTQYF.

This clonotype turned up a few times. The V and J genes are TRBV29-1 and TRBJ1-2; no reliable D call. Trimming stripped 5 bases from V and 4 bases from J, with 8 bases between. The CDR3 covers 11 residues. Germline V CDR1 and CDR2: SQVTM, ANQGSEA. The CDR3 DNA reads as TGCAGCGTTAATCGGGGCTATGGCTACACCTTC. It codes for CSVNRGYGYTF.

Only a few counts were recorded for this clonotype. The CDR3 nucleotides are TGTGCCAGCGGCGTAGCGGGTCAAGAGACCCAGTACTTC. It specifies CASGVAGQETQYF. This chain joins TRBV5-4 and TRBJ2-5, with TRBD2 matching over 7 bases. V lost 7 bases, J lost 2 bases, and 5 bases stayed unmatched. The CDR3 loop spans 13 amino acids. CDR1 is SGHNT, CDR2 YYREEE, per germline (reference sequence).

This chain connects TRBV12-3 or TRBV12-4 to TRBJ1-1; tentative D call: TRBD1 (5 bases). Trimming cost V 4 bases and J 0 bases, with 12 bases left between them. This CDR3 has 15 amino acids. CDR3 protein: CASSSQGLMNTEAFF. For the CDR3, the DNA is TGTGCCAGCAGTTCCCAGGGCCTCATGAACACTGAAGCTTTCTTT.

This chain links TRBV29-1 with TRBJ1-1, with D uncertain. The V gene lost 4 bases and the J gene lost 1 base, with 4 bases spanning the gap. This CDR3 has 11 residues. CDR1 SQVTM and CDR2 ANQGSEA come from the germline V gene. This chain's CDR3 is CSVVTNTEAFF. DNA of the CDR3: TGCAGCGTTGTTACGAACACTGAAGCTTTCTTT.